The 29 T cell receptor beta chains listed next were all sequenced from one sample in a study of blood T cell repertoires in COVID-19. The repertoire was sequenced with immunoSEQ multiplex PCR; TCRdb's copy has only in-frame clones and lacks some. The table lists approximately 300,000 clones, around 90% of them singletons. The material sequenced was peripheral blood. These receptor sequences come from a woman between 40 and 50 years old with acute or convalescent COVID-19.

As to this clone: In the same sample, other DNA sequences code for this CDR3. The genes are TRBV18 and TRBJ2-3, with D perhaps TRBD2 (5 bases). The germline gives CDR1 KGHSH, CDR2 LQKENI. V was pared by 3 bases and J by 5 bases, with 9 bases between. The CDR3 length is 13 residues. The CDR3 sequence is CASSPLGGDTQYF. DNA for the CDR3: TGTGCCAGCTCACCCCTCGGAGGAGATACGCAGTATTTT.

The chain uses TRBV11-2 and TRBJ2-5; D not certain. Germline lookup yields CDR1 SGHAT and CDR2 FQNNGV. The CDR3 sequence is 13 residues long. Trimming cost V 2 bases and J 4 bases, with 8 bases left between them. The CDR3 protein is CASSLHTSETQYF. The CDR3 nucleotides read TGTGCCAGCAGCTTACATACTTCAGAGACCCAGTACTTC.

This chain links TRBV27 with TRBJ1-6, with 9 positions matching TRBD1. V gave up 4 bases and J gave up 0 bases; unmatched junction bases: 7. The CDR3 length is 18 residues. CDR1 and CDR2 (germline): MNHEY, SMNVEV (reference sequence). For the CDR3, the DNA is TGTGCCAGCAGTTCGGGACAGGGAAGGGGCTCCTATAATTCACCCCTCCACTTT. Translating gives CASSSGQGRGSYNSPLHF.

This CDR3 is CASSTRQGGYNYGYTF. DNA of the CDR3: TGCGCCAGCAGCACTCGACAGGGGGGATATAACTATGGCTACACCTTC. The chain employs TRBV5-1 and TRBJ1-2; 9 positions match TRBD1. CDR1 is SGHRS and CDR2 is YFSETQ in the germline V gene. The J segment lost 1 base and the V segment lost 4 bases, leaving 8 bases of the junction unmatched. The CDR3 covers 16 residues.

V gene TRBV14 combines with J gene TRBJ1-1; D possibly corresponds to TRBD1 (6 bases). V lost 3 bases and J lost 5, with 19 bases in between. CDR3 length: 16 amino acids. The germline V gene has CDR1 SGHDN and CDR2 FVKESK. As DNA, the CDR3 is TGTGCCAGCAGCCACCTGGGCGCAGGGGCCGGGACTGAAGCTTTCTTT. Its protein is CASSHLGAGAGTEAFF. Drawing the rest from reference TRBV14 and TRBJ1-1, the complete variable domain is EAGVTQFPSHSVIEKGQTVTLRCDPISGHDNLYWYRRVMGKEIKFLLHFVKESKQDESGMPNNRFLAERTGGTYSTLKVQPAELEDSGVYFCASSHLGAGAGTEAFFGQGTRLTVV.

This chain uses TRBV30 with TRBJ1-2, with no clear D. The CDR3 is made up of 15 amino acids. The V end was cut by 3 bases, the J end by 2 bases, with 16 bases between. CDR1 and CDR2 from the germline V gene are GTSNPN and SVGIG (reference sequence). The CDR3 loop reads CAWREKPTSNYGYTF. The DNA for the CDR3 is TGTGCCTGGAGAGAAAAACCGACAAGCAACTATGGCTACACCTTC.

This chain links TRBV6-1 with TRBJ1-2, with D possibly TRBD1 on 5 matching bases. Germline-derived CDR1 and CDR2 are MNHNS and SASEGT. CDR3 length: 13 amino acids. The V gene lost 1 base and the J gene lost 6 bases, with 9 bases spanning the gap. The CDR3 region is CASSEGGRDGYTF. CDR3 DNA sequence: TGTGCCAGCAGTGAAGGCGGCAGGGATGGCTACACCTTC.

This clone was seen only once. This chain joins TRBV12-3 or TRBV12-4 and TRBJ2-1; weak D call: TRBD1 (6 bases). The CDR3 is made up of 11 amino acids. Between the trimmed V and J ends, which lost 3 bases and 11 bases, there was a span of 8 bases. The CDR3 coding sequence is TGTGCCAGCAGTTTGGACAGAAAGCAGTTCTTC. Protein product: CASSLDRKQFF.

The genes are TRBV5-6 and TRBJ1-5; D possibly corresponds to TRBD1 (6 bases). The CDR3 extends over 14 amino acids. Trimming removed 3 bases from V and 4 bases from J, with 11 bases in between. Germline V gene sequence: CDR1 SGHDT, CDR2 YYEEEE. CDR3 DNA: TGTGCCAGCAGCTGGCAGGGGCTGAATCAGCCCCAGCATTTT. Translating gives CASSWQGLNQPQHF.

In regard to this clone: The same CDR3 also results from other DNA sequences found in this sample. The gene calls are TRBV11-3 and TRBJ1-1; 7 nucleotides match TRBD1. The germline V gene has CDR1 SGHNT and CDR2 YENEEA. The CDR3 spans 13 residues. The junction had 3 bases not matched to a gene; V was cut back by 3 bases and J by 5 bases. The CDR3 sequence is CASSFTGDTEAFF. Here the CDR3 DNA reads TGTGCCAGCAGCTTTACAGGGGATACTGAAGCTTTCTTT.

J is TRBJ1-1 and V is TRBV11-2, with D tentatively TRBD1 (5 bases). Trimming stripped 2 bases from V and 0 bases from J, with 10 bases between. Germline V CDR1 and CDR2: SGHAT, FQNNGV. The length of the CDR3 is 15 residues. The DNA of the CDR3 is TGTGCCAGCAGCTTATCTCAAGGGGTGAACACTGAAGCTTTCTTT. It yields the protein CASSLSQGVNTEAFF.

The table lists this clone with a few counts. V gene TRBV19 combines with J gene TRBJ2-2, with D uncertain. In germline, CDR1 is LNHDA, CDR2 SQIVND (reference sequence). The CDR3 length is 14 residues. Trimming shortened V by 6 bases and J by 1 base, and 9 bases separated the two germline ends. The CDR3 bases are TGTGCCAGTAGGAATACAAGGAACACCGGGGAGCTGTTTTTT. It translates to CASRNTRNTGELFF.

V is TRBV12-3 or TRBV12-4 and J is TRBJ1-5; D is unclear. V was trimmed by 6 bases and J by 10 bases, leaving 13 bases between them. The CDR3 loop spans 12 amino acids. Written as DNA, the CDR3 is TGTGCCAGCAGCGCTAGAATCAGCCCCCAGCATTTT. It specifies CASSARISPQHF.

This chain links TRBV29-1 with TRBJ1-5; D ambiguous. V was cut by 6 bases and J by 0 bases, with 9 bases left in between. The CDR3 extends over 13 amino acids. CDR1 is SQVTM and CDR2 is ANQGSEA in the germline V gene. CDR3 sequence: CSVRTASNQPQHF. As DNA, the CDR3 is TGCAGCGTGAGGACTGCTAGCAATCAGCCCCAGCATTTT.

The chain joins TRBV11-2 to TRBJ1-2; 9 bases align to TRBD1. V shed 7 bases, J shed 5 bases, and the junction held 8 bases outside the gene matches. CDR3 length equals 14 residues. Germline assignment: CDR1 SGHAT and CDR2 FQNNGV. CDR3 bases: TGTGCCAGCACTCCGGGACAGGGCACGTATGGCTACACCTTC. It is translated as CASTPGQGTYGYTF. The variable domain in full, completed from reference TRBV11-2 and TRBJ1-2, reads EAGVAQSPRYKIIEKRQSVAFWCNPISGHATLYWYQQILGQGPKLLIQFQNNGVVDDSQLPKDRFSAERLKGVDSTLKIQPAKLEDSAVYLCASTPGQGTYGYTFGSGTRLTVV.

The chain joins TRBV14 to TRBJ2-1, with 14 bases lining up with TRBD2. The CDR3 consists of 20 residues. The V gene end was trimmed by 2 bases and the J gene end by 6 bases; junction bases not matched to a gene: 15. Germline V gene lookup returns CDR1 SGHDN and CDR2 FVKESK. CDR3 residues: CASSQSAGLAGAHAGNEQFF. In DNA, the CDR3 is TGTGCCAGCAGCCAATCCGCGGGACTAGCGGGGGCCCACGCAGGCAATGAGCAGTTCTTC.

The chain recombines TRBV6-5 with TRBJ1-2; 10 positions match TRBD1. The V gene end was trimmed by 4 bases and the J gene end by 6 bases; junction bases not matched to a gene: 11. This CDR3 comprises 16 residues. Germline CDR1 MNHEY, CDR2 SVGAGI. CDR3 DNA sequence: TGTGCCAGCAGTTCCCACACCACTGACAGGGGGCATGGCTACACCTTC. Translated: CASSSHTTDRGHGYTF.

The chain combines TRBV6-5 with TRBJ1-4, with D uncertain. The V end lost 2 bases, the J end lost 8 bases, and 6 bases lay between the germline ends. In germline, CDR1 is MNHEY, CDR2 SVGAGI. The CDR3 runs to 12 residues. Written as DNA, the CDR3 is TGTGCCAGCAGTTACCCGGGGGAAAAACTGTTTTTT. This gives the protein CASSYPGEKLFF.

The rearrangement joins TRBV6-1 to TRBJ1-1, with 9 bases matching TRBD1. The J segment lost 2 bases and the V segment lost 1 base, leaving 5 bases of the junction unmatched. Germline loops: CDR1 MNHNS, CDR2 SASEGT. The length of the CDR3 is 16 residues. The CDR3 loop is CASSEGDRVGNTEAFF. In DNA form, the CDR3 reads TGTGCCAGCAGTGAAGGGGACAGGGTAGGAAACACTGAAGCTTTCTTT.

The genes are TRBV5-6 and TRBJ1-6; maybe TRBD1 (6 bases). CDR1 and CDR2 from the germline V gene are SGHDT and YYEEEE. V was shortened by 4 bases and J by 7 bases, with 12 bases between the two germline ends. The CDR3 totals 14 residues. This CDR3 reads CASSPDRYNSPLHF. CDR3 sequence (DNA): TGTGCCAGCAGCCCCGACAGGTACAATTCACCCCTCCACTTT.

The chain employs TRBV6-6 and TRBJ1-1, with a possible D match to TRBD1 (6 bases). CDR3 length: 16 residues. Germline V CDR1 and CDR2: MNHNY, SVGAGI (reference sequence). The ends were cut back, 6 bases at V and 1 base at J, with 18 bases in the middle. The CDR3 loop is CASRRDTLVTNTEAFF. CDR3 DNA sequence: TGTGCCAGCAGGAGGGACACCCTAGTCACGAACACTGAAGCTTTCTTT.

The rearrangement joins TRBV9 to TRBJ1-1; 10 nucleotides line up with TRBD1. The J segment lost 2 bases and the V segment lost 3 bases, leaving 4 bases of the junction unmatched. CDR3 size: 15 residues. Germline values: CDR1 SGDLS, CDR2 YYNGEE. CDR3 coding DNA: TGTGCCAGCAGCGGGACAGGGGGTGGAAACACTGAAGCTTTCTTT. Protein product: CASSGTGGGNTEAFF. Variable domain in full (rest from reference TRBV9 and TRBJ1-1): DSGVTQTPKHLITATGQRVTLRCSPRSGDLSVYWYQQSLDQGLQFLIQYYNGEERAKGNILERFSAQQFPDLHSELNLSSLELGDSALYFCASSGTGGGNTEAFFGQGTRLTVV.

The gene calls are TRBV2 and TRBJ1-1; 11 bases are shared with TRBD1. The CDR3 has 17 residues. J was trimmed by 4 bases and V by 10 bases; bases with no gene match: 17. Germline lookup yields CDR1 SNHLY and CDR2 FYNNEI. The CDR3 loop is CATILRDRGAVGTEAFF. The CDR3, as DNA: TGTGCCACCATACTCCGGGACAGGGGGGCTGTAGGCACTGAAGCTTTCTTT.

The chain employs TRBV6-4 and TRBJ1-2; TRBD1 matches at 9 bases. V gave up 6 bases and J gave up 4 bases; unmatched junction bases: 9. CDR3 length: 15 amino acids. Germline assignment: CDR1 MRHNA and CDR2 SNTAGT. Here the CDR3 DNA reads TGTGCCAGCAGAGTCAACAGGGGGCATATCTATGGCTACACCTTC. The encoded protein is CASRVNRGHIYGYTF.

This chain joins TRBV19 and TRBJ1-1, with D unclear. Germline V gene sequence: CDR1 LNHDA, CDR2 SQIVND (reference sequence). The ends were cut back, 1 base at V and 8 bases at J, with 8 bases in the middle. This CDR3 is built from 12 residues. CDR3 DNA: TGTGCCAGTAGTATAGGACCGGGGGAAGCTTTCTTT. It codes for CASSIGPGEAFF.

Notes on this clone: The same CDR3 also results from other DNA sequences found in this sample. The V call is TRBV5-1, the J call TRBJ1-2; D is undetermined. The CDR3 covers 13 residues. Germline V gene sequence: CDR1 SGHRS, CDR2 YFSETQ. V was cut by 2 bases and J by 2 bases, with 7 bases left in between. This CDR3 reads CASSLGGNYGYTF. The CDR3 DNA is TGCGCCAGCAGCTTAGGCGGAAACTATGGCTACACCTTC. The full variable domain, with the rest looked up from reference TRBV5-1 and TRBJ1-2, is KAGVTQTPRYLIKTRGQQVTLSCSPISGHRSVSWYQQTPGQGLQFLFEYFSETQRNKGNFPGRFSGRQFSNSRSEMNVSTLELGDSALYLCASSLGGNYGYTFGSGTRLTVV.

The rearrangement joins TRBV10-3 to TRBJ1-1, with 8 positions matching TRBD1. V shed 3 bases, J shed 1 base, and the junction held 4 bases outside the gene matches. The CDR3 covers 15 residues. Germline V gene lookup returns CDR1 ENHRY and CDR2 SYGVKD. CDR3 sequence: CAISDLTGANTEAFF. DNA for the CDR3: TGTGCCATCAGTGACCTGACAGGGGCGAACACTGAAGCTTTCTTT.

The CDR3 DNA reads TGTGCCAGCAGCTGGGGGGTCGGACAGAACACTGAAGCTTTCTTT. Translation gives CASSWGVGQNTEAFF. The chain links TRBV5-4 to TRBJ1-1; a possible D gene is TRBD1 (5 bases). Germline-derived CDR1 and CDR2 are SGHNT and YYREEE (reference sequence). The CDR3 covers 15 residues. V lost 3 bases and J 1 base, leaving 13 bases between the germline ends.

Concerning this clone itself: Germline is not matched at one junction end, which may reflect a read error. This sequence joins TRBV6-1 and TRBJ1-2; no firm D call. The CDR3 is 16 amino acids. The germline V gene has CDR1 MNHNS and CDR2 SASEGT. CDR3 in amino acids: CASSQASDWVNYGYTF. The CDR3 DNA reads as TGTGCCAGCAGTCAAGCATCGGACTGGGTTAACTATGGCTACACCTTC.